Shown below are 28 T cell receptor beta chains from a single sample sequenced in a study of vaccination and CD4 T cells after COVID-19. Cultured CD4+ T cell DNA was sequenced using the Oncomine TCR Beta short-read assay. TCRdb redid the calling of the PCR reads with MiXCR, one entry per CDR3 protein. This sample has over 8,000 distinct CDR3 sequences, with more than 20% found just once. The treatment denotes: approximately nine-day PBMC culture with coronavirus spike peptide pools or control peptides (ViraFEST assay). The antigens for these receptors are not known. This material consisted of CD4+ T cells from blood, cultured in vitro, taken before SARS-CoV-2 vaccination. All receptors derive from a human donor who received a COVID-19 vaccine.

V gene TRBV10-3 combines with J gene TRBJ2-2; TRBD1 matches 10 bases. Germline-derived CDR1 and CDR2 are ENHRY and SYGVKD. Trimming removed 10 bases from V and 4 bases from J; junction bases left unmatched: 12. This CDR3 contains 16 residues. CDR3 nucleotides: TGTGCCACCAAATTCCAGACAGGGGGCGGCACCGGGGAGCTGTTTTTT. The encoded protein is CATKFQTGGGTGELFF.

This clonotype was recorded a few times. Written as DNA, the CDR3 is TGTGCCAGCAGTGTGTGGAAAGCGGACACTGAAGCTTTCTTT. It specifies CASSVWKADTEAFF. The V and J genes are TRBV6-1 and TRBJ1-1; unclear D gene. Germline CDR1 reads MNHNS; CDR2 reads SASEGT. Trimming pared 4 bases from V and 3 bases from J, leaving 12 bases between. This CDR3 spans 14 amino acids.

CDR3 sequence (DNA): TGTGCCAGCAGTCGACAGGGTAACGCTGAAGCTTTCTTT. It translates to CASSRQGNAEAFF. J is TRBJ1-1 and V is TRBV27, with 7 bases identical to TRBD1. J gave up 6 bases and V 5 bases, and 6 bases lay outside the gene matches. The CDR3 covers 13 residues. Germline-derived CDR1 and CDR2 are MNHEY and SMNVEV (reference sequence).

This chain uses TRBV21-1 with TRBJ2-7; the table's D call TRBD1 went unverified against the DNA. TRBV21-1 is a pseudogene. This CDR3 region has 17 residues. The CDR3 here is CASTGDRGRVITYEQYF. The DNA for the CDR3 is TGTGCCAGTACCGGTGACAGGGGGCGCGTCATAACCTACGAGCAGTACTTC.

The chain links TRBV6-1 to TRBJ1-3; D is unclear. V gave up 3 bases and J gave up 6 bases, with 9 bases separating them. The CDR3 covers 13 residues. CDR1 MNHNS and CDR2 SASEGT come from the germline V gene. The DNA of the CDR3 is TGTGCCAGCAGTGAGTGGAGGTCAAACACCATATATTTT. Encoded protein: CASSEWRSNTIYF.

V is TRBV19 and J is TRBJ1-3, with a weak D call TRBD1 (6 bases). The CDR3 is made up of 15 amino acids. Deletions cut 6 bases from V and 6 bases from J, with 18 bases between. Germline CDR1 LNHDA, CDR2 SQIVND (reference sequence). The CDR3 DNA is TGTGCCAGTAGCCTGAAAATCACAGGGACAAACACCATATATTTT. Its translation: CASSLKITGTNTIYF. Based on the CDR3 plus reference TRBV19 and TRBJ1-3, the full variable domain is DGGITQSPKYLFRKEGQNVTLSCEQNLNHDAMYWYRQDPGQGLRLIYYSQIVNDFQKGDIAEGYSVSREKKESFPLTVTSAQKNPTAFYLCASSLKITGTNTIYFGEGSWLTVV.

This rearrangement joins TRBV28 to TRBJ2-7, with D perhaps being TRBD1 or TRBD2 (5 bases each). Germline loops: CDR1 MDHEN, CDR2 SYDVKM. The V end lost 7 bases, the J end lost 4 bases, and 17 bases lay between the germline ends. The CDR3 extends over 14 amino acids. CDR3 sequence (DNA): TGTGCCAGCACCCCCCGAAGGGACCTTTACGAGCAGTACTTC. Residues: CASTPRRDLYEQYF.

The chain has TRBV5-5 and TRBJ2-5; D remains ambiguous. The CDR3 contains 14 residues. Germline V gene data show CDR1 as SGHKS and CDR2 as YYEKEE (reference sequence). Trimming removed 4 bases from V and 3 bases from J, with 13 bases in between. CDR3 sequence (DNA): TGTGCCAGCAGCCTTAGGGCCTTGGAAGAGACCCAGTACTTC. This translates into CASSLRALEETQYF.

The V and J genes are TRBV5-1 and TRBJ1-1, with unresolved D. The CDR3 contains 13 residues. The V end was cut by 0 bases, the J end by 1 base, with 4 bases between. The V gene's germline CDR1 is SGHRS and CDR2 YFSETQ. The CDR3 loop reads CASSLVPNTEAFF. As DNA, the CDR3 is TGCGCCAGCAGCTTGGTTCCGAACACTGAAGCTTTCTTT.

As concerns this clonotype: A much larger clonotype is one base distant, so this may be a read error. This rearrangement joins TRBV10-3 to TRBJ2-5; D is unresolved. Germline V gene data show CDR1 as ENHRY and CDR2 as SYGVKD. CDR3 size: 11 residues. CDR3 in amino acids: CASSDKETQYF. The DNA for the CDR3 is TGTGCCAGCAGTGACAAGGAGACCCAGTACTTC.

The CDR3 region is CASSYGGREDEKLFF. The DNA for the CDR3 is TGTGCCAGCAGTTACGGGGGCAGGGAGGATGAAAAACTGTTTTTT. V and J are TRBV6-5 and TRBJ1-4; tentative D call: TRBD1 (6 bases). Germline V lookup: CDR1 MNHEY, CDR2 SVGAGI. This CDR3 has 15 residues. The ends were cut back, 2 bases at V and 6 bases at J, with 13 bases in the middle.

This clonotype is medium-sized within its sample. This chain links TRBV7-7 with TRBJ1-3, with 8 bases identical to TRBD1. V shed 5 bases and J 5 bases; nucleotides not matched to a gene: 2. This CDR3 is built from 13 residues. Germline CDR1 reads SSHAT; CDR2 reads FNYEAQ (reference sequence). CDR3 in DNA: TGTGCCAGCAGCCGGGACAGGAGAAACACCATATATTTT. Translated: CASSRDRRNTIYF.

This clonotype was picked up one time. The chain uses TRBV5-1 and TRBJ2-7, with a tentative D call TRBD2 (7 bases). V gave up 5 bases and J gave up 0 bases, with 18 bases separating them. This CDR3 has 16 amino acids. CDR1 SGHRS and CDR2 YFSETQ come from the germline V gene. The CDR3 sequence is CASRQGGGEVSYEQYF. CDR3 DNA sequence: TGCGCCAGCAGACAAGGGGGAGGGGAGGTCTCCTACGAGCAGTACTTC.

This clonotype occurred a few times. The rearrangement uses TRBV10-3 and TRBJ2-4, with 9 bases fitting TRBD1. The CDR3 extends over 16 amino acids. J was trimmed by 4 bases and V by 6 bases; bases with no gene match: 10. The V gene's germline CDR1 is ENHRY and CDR2 SYGVKD. Here the CDR3 reads CAIRAEGQGRKNIQYF. The CDR3, as DNA: TGTGCCATCAGGGCGGAGGGACAGGGTAGGAAAAACATTCAGTACTTC.

The V gene is TRBV4-1, the J gene TRBJ1-5; 7 positions match TRBD1. Germline V lookup: CDR1 MGHRA, CDR2 YSYEKL. The CDR3 has 16 amino acids. J was trimmed by 3 bases and V by 1 base; bases with no gene match: 6. DNA of the CDR3: TGCGCCAGCAGCCAAGGGACAGGAGCGGTCAATCAGCCCCAGCATTTT. Protein product: CASSQGTGAVNQPQHF.

There are a few counts of this clonotype. The chain combines TRBV30 with TRBJ1-1; 7 positions match TRBD1. J was trimmed by 4 bases and V by 4 bases; bases with no gene match: 21. Germline V gene lookup returns CDR1 GTSNPN and CDR2 SVGIG (reference sequence). The length of the CDR3 is 18 residues. CDR3 in amino acids: CAWNQLQGLRGSSTEAFF. The DNA of the CDR3 is TGTGCCTGGAATCAACTACAGGGGTTGCGGGGTTCATCCACTGAAGCTTTCTTT.

This clonotype appeared a few times. The chain couples TRBV20-1 to TRBJ2-1; unclear D gene. The ends were cut back, 1 base at V and 5 bases at J, with 18 bases in the middle. The germline V gene has CDR1 DFQATT and CDR2 SNEGSKA (reference sequence). This CDR3 is 16 amino acids long. CDR3 sequence reads: CSARVSPGLTNNEQFF. As DNA, the CDR3 is TGCAGTGCTAGAGTCTCCCCGGGCCTCACGAACAATGAGCAGTTCTTC.

V usage is TRBV12-3 or TRBV12-4 and J usage is TRBJ1-6, with unresolved D. This CDR3 is 14 amino acids long. With 5 bases removed from V and 6 bases from J, the gap between germline ends came to 11 bases. The CDR3 DNA reads TGTGCCAGCAGTCGGGGAAACTCTAATTCACCCCTCCACTTT. Its protein product is CASSRGNSNSPLHF.

This clonotype is medium-sized by share. The gene calls are TRBV6-1 and TRBJ1-2, with TRBD1 matching over 8 bases. After removal of 1 base from V and 3 bases from J, the junction contained 4 bases not matched to a gene. This CDR3 is built from 15 residues. Germline CDR1 MNHNS, CDR2 SASEGT. CDR3 nucleotides: TGTGCCAGCAGTGAAGTCCAGGGGGCTTACTATGGCTACACCTTC. Translation gives CASSEVQGAYYGYTF.

CDR3 amino acids: CASSPGTSGSQGTQYF. In DNA, the CDR3 is TGTGCCAGCAGTCCCGGGACTAGCGGGTCTCAGGGTACGCAGTATTTT. The chain couples TRBV6-1 to TRBJ2-3; the match to TRBD2 covers 12 bases. Trimming took 5 bases from V and 8 from J; bases not matched to a gene: 11. From germline, CDR1 is MNHNS and CDR2 SASEGT. The CDR3 sequence is 16 residues long.

The chain combines TRBV19 with TRBJ1-4; 7 nucleotides align to TRBD1. Germline CDR1 reads LNHDA; CDR2 reads SQIVND (reference sequence). There are 16 residues in the CDR3. V gave up 10 bases and J gave up 10 bases; unmatched junction bases: 21. CDR3 coding DNA: TGTGCCACCGAAGAGACAGGGTTTAGTCTGGCTTCAAAACTGTTTTTT. It encodes CATEETGFSLASKLFF.

The chain uses TRBV20-1 and TRBJ1-1, with D possibly being TRBD1 (6 bases). V dropped 0 bases and J dropped 0 bases, with 11 bases sitting between them. The CDR3 has 15 amino acids. Germline lookup yields CDR1 DFQATT and CDR2 SNEGSKA (reference sequence). The CDR3 protein is CSARDFNRVNTEAFF. CDR3 nucleotide sequence: TGCAGTGCTAGAGACTTCAACAGGGTGAACACTGAAGCTTTCTTT.

The V and J genes are TRBV7-9 and TRBJ1-5; 9 positions agree with TRBD1. Per the germline V gene, CDR1 is SEHNR and CDR2 is FQNEAQ (reference sequence). J lost 0 bases, V lost 5 bases, and 8 bases had no gene match. This CDR3 contains 17 residues. CDR3 sequence: CASSPMAGQGSNQPQHF. CDR3 nucleotides: TGTGCCAGCAGCCCCATGGCGGGACAGGGTAGCAATCAGCCCCAGCATTTT.

V usage is TRBV7-2 and J usage is TRBJ2-3; D is perhaps TRBD1 (5 bases). The germline V gene encodes CDR1 SGHTA and CDR2 FQGNSA. V was shortened by 0 bases and J by 8 bases, with 6 bases between the two germline ends. This CDR3 spans 12 amino acids. The CDR3 DNA sequence: TGTGCCAGCAGCTTAGCGCAGGGTACGCAGTATTTT. Translating gives CASSLAQGTQYF.

The rearrangement links TRBV20-1 to TRBJ1-4; 7 bases are shared with TRBD1. This CDR3 spans 15 amino acids. CDR1 is DFQATT and CDR2 is SNEGSKA in the germline V gene (reference sequence). The J segment lost 8 bases and the V segment lost 0 bases, leaving 9 bases of the junction unmatched. The CDR3 region is CSARERGRGGEKLFF. The DNA of the CDR3 is TGCAGTGCTAGAGAACGTGGCAGGGGGGGGGAAAAACTGTTTTTT.

The chain combines TRBV5-1 with TRBJ2-7; D may be TRBD1 (6 bases). Trimming shortened V by 4 bases and J by 2 bases, and 13 bases separated the two germline ends. CDR1 is SGHRS, CDR2 YFSETQ, per germline. This CDR3 region has 14 residues. The CDR3 loop reads CASSAGTTTYEQYF. CDR3 DNA sequence: TGCGCCAGCAGCGCCGGGACAACCACCTACGAGCAGTACTTC.

The rearrangement joins TRBV11-3 to TRBJ2-2, with unresolved D. CDR1 is SGHNT, CDR2 YENEEA, per germline. The V end lost 3 bases, the J end lost 8 bases, and 10 bases lay between the germline ends. The CDR3 runs 13 residues. The CDR3 nucleotides read TGTGCCAGCAGCTTTAGGGCGCCGGGGGAGCTGTTTTTT. The encoded protein is CASSFRAPGELFF.

This clonotype was detected a few times. V and J are TRBV6-2 or TRBV6-3 and TRBJ2-5; perhaps TRBD2 as D (6 bases). V gave up 0 bases and J gave up 5 bases, with 16 bases separating them. This CDR3 is built from 16 residues. Germline V gene sequence: CDR1 MNHEY, CDR2 SVGEGT. The CDR3 DNA is TGTGCCAGCAGTTACTCGTTCGGGACCGGAGGGGAGACCCAGTACTTC. It yields the protein CASSYSFGTGGETQYF.